One and the same sample provided the 32 T cell receptor beta chains below, sequenced in a study of T-cell reconstitution after alpha-beta-depleted transplantation in children (TCRdb year 2016). In the paper's terms, the treatment or condition label means: allogeneic hematopoietic cell transplantation with graft depleted of TCRalphabeta T cells and CD19 B cells. The library was produced with PCR. TCRdb shows the sequencer as Illumina HiSeq 2500. To normalize quantification of the TCRbeta repertoire, the TCR libraries were built with molecular barcoding that relied on unique molecular identifiers. The public reads were reprocessed in TCRdb via fastp at Q25 and MiXCR, keeping in-frame beta chains. Each record represents a unique CDR3 protein, reported with the most common genes and DNA among its rows. The sample includes about 120,000 distinct CDR3 sequences, with more than 20% observed a single time. Jointly, the top ten make up 10% to 13% of the sample.

Sequences were derived from PBMCs, mostly from graft donor cells, sampled 180 days after TCRalphabeta/CD19-depleted stem cell transplant. These receptors were collected from a male patient under 10 years old who had a stem cell transplant for chronic granulomatous disease, so the T cells may come from the graft donor.

This clonotype was seen repeatedly, ten times or more. V gene TRBV28 combines with J gene TRBJ2-1; possible D gene TRBD1, 6 bases. The CDR3 extends over 16 amino acids. Germline V gene sequence: CDR1 MDHEN, CDR2 SYDVKM. Trimming pared 6 bases from V and 5 bases from J, leaving 20 bases between. CDR3 loop: CASSKDRLETNNEQFF. As DNA, the CDR3 is TGTGCCAGCAGCAAAGACAGGTTGGAGACCAACAATGAGCAGTTCTTC. Based on the CDR3 plus reference TRBV28 and TRBJ2-1, the full variable domain is DVKVTQSSRYLVKRTGEKVFLECVQDMDHENMFWYRQDPGLGLRLIYFSYDVKMKEKGDIPEGYSVSREKKERFSLILESASTNQTSMYLCASSKDRLETNNEQFFGPGTRLTVL.

This clonotype appeared a few times. The V call is TRBV7-8, the J call TRBJ2-2, with D perhaps TRBD1 (5 bases). This CDR3 region has 14 residues. The germline V and J ends were trimmed by 3 bases and 0 bases, with 5 bases remaining between them. CDR1 and CDR2 (germline): SGHVS, FQNEAQ. The CDR3 nucleotides are TGTGCCAGCAGCTTGACAGCGAACACCGGGGAGCTGTTTTTT. This codes for CASSLTANTGELFF.

Regarding this clonotype: Given a much more abundant clone one base away, this may be a read error. The rearrangement joins TRBV20-1 to TRBJ2-1; perhaps TRBD2 as D (5 bases). This CDR3 has 14 amino acids. Trimming removed 7 bases at V and 8 bases at J, with 21 bases between. Germline CDR1 is DFQATT and CDR2 is SNEGSKA (reference sequence). This CDR3 reads CSVSAGKRVDEQFF. The CDR3 nucleotides read TGCAGTGTAAGTGCCGGGAAACGAGTGGATGAGCAGTTCTTC.

This clonotype was counted only a few times. In DNA, the CDR3 is TGCAGTGCTAGGGACCTCCCCGGGGAGCTGTTTTTT. Translated, it gives CSARDLPGELFF. The rearrangement uses TRBV20-1 and TRBJ2-2, with D uncertain. There are 12 residues in the CDR3. V shed 3 bases and J shed 6 bases, with 8 bases lying between them. Germline CDR1 DFQATT, CDR2 SNEGSKA (reference sequence).

A single count supports this clonotype. The chain recombines TRBV28 with TRBJ2-5, with D maybe TRBD2 (5 bases). This CDR3 is 12 amino acids long. Germline loops: CDR1 MDHEN, CDR2 SYDVKM. V was pared by 5 bases and J by 6 bases, with 10 bases between. The CDR3 here is CASSPADQTQYF. CDR3 sequence (DNA): TGTGCCAGCAGTCCAGCGGACCAGACCCAGTACTTC.

Many counts were recorded for this clonotype. J is TRBJ2-1 and V is TRBV20-1; D is possibly TRBD1 or TRBD2 (6 bases each). Trimming removed 3 bases from V and 6 bases from J, with 9 bases in between. CDR1 DFQATT and CDR2 SNEGSKA come from the germline V gene (reference sequence). This CDR3 region has 12 residues. DNA for the CDR3: TGCAGTGCTAGTCGGGGGCCCAATGAGCAGTTCTTC. Translating gives CSASRGPNEQFF.

V gene TRBV12-3 or TRBV12-4 combines with J gene TRBJ1-1; weak D call: TRBD1 (6 bases). This CDR3 spans 13 amino acids. Trimming took 11 bases from V and 6 from J, leaving 19 bases between them. CDR3 amino acids: CAGPAGQPSEAFF. CDR3 coding DNA: TGTGCCGGACCCGCCGGACAGCCGTCTGAAGCTTTCTTT.

A few counts support this clonotype. The chain joins TRBV29-1 to TRBJ2-7; 7 bases line up with TRBD1. Germline V CDR1 and CDR2: SQVTM, ANQGSEA. CDR3 length: 12 residues. With 8 bases clipped from V and 0 bases from J, the junction kept 4 bases outside the gene matches. The CDR3 is CSFRGPSYEQYF. As DNA, the CDR3 is TGCAGCTTTAGGGGGCCCTCCTACGAGCAGTACTTC.

This clonotype occurred many times. The rearrangement links TRBV12-3 or TRBV12-4 to TRBJ2-1; D unclear. V lost 1 base, J lost 0 bases, and 4 bases lay in between. The CDR3 is made up of 14 amino acids. CDR3 protein: CASSLGGSYNEQFF. The CDR3 region has the DNA TGTGCCAGCAGTTTAGGCGGCTCCTACAATGAGCAGTTCTTC.

The chain joins TRBV10-2 to TRBJ2-1; D is perhaps TRBD1 or TRBD2 (7 bases each). The germline V and J ends were trimmed by 8 bases and 7 bases, with 18 bases remaining between them. CDR3 size: 14 residues. Germline lookup yields CDR1 WSHSY and CDR2 SAAADI. CDR3 loop: CASPTSRGGNEQFF. For the CDR3, the DNA is TGCGCCAGCCCTACTAGCAGGGGGGGGAATGAGCAGTTCTTC.

Details on this clonotype: The junction departs from the called germline gene at one end, perhaps through a read error. The genes are TRBV4-2 and TRBJ1-3; D not resolved. The CDR3 has 13 amino acids. Germline CDR1 LGHNA, CDR2 YNFKEQ. This chain's CDR3 is CASSQEPDGEMHF. The DNA for the CDR3 is TGTGCCAGCAGCCAAGAACCGGACGGAGAAATGCATTTT.

The table lists this clonotype with many counts. The rearrangement joins TRBV18 to TRBJ1-1; weak D call: TRBD1 (6 bases). Germline lookup yields CDR1 KGHSH and CDR2 LQKENI. The CDR3 runs to 14 residues. V was shortened by 1 base and J by 3 bases, with 9 bases between the two germline ends. In nucleotides, the CDR3 is TGTGCCAGCTCACCACAGGGGGTGGACACTGAAGCTTTCTTT. Amino acid sequence: CASSPQGVDTEAFF.

This chain uses TRBV3-1 with TRBJ2-6; 8 nucleotides agree with TRBD1. The trim removed 11 bases at V and 1 base at J, leaving 7 bases unmatched. CDR1 is LGHDT, CDR2 YNNKEL, per germline (reference sequence). The CDR3 runs to 15 residues. In DNA form, the CDR3 reads TGTGCCTCCTCACAGGGGGGATCTGGGGCCAACGTCCTGACTTTC. Translating gives CASSQGGSGANVLTF.

The CDR3 loop reads CASSLGQGARETQYF. The CDR3 DNA is TGTGCCAGCAGTTTAGGGCAGGGGGCCCGAGAGACCCAGTACTTC. The chain uses TRBV12-3 or TRBV12-4 and TRBJ2-5, with TRBD1 matching 8 bases. This CDR3 is built from 15 residues. Trimming removed 1 base from V and 4 bases from J; junction bases left unmatched: 5.

Ten or more counts support this clonotype. This chain uses TRBV20-1 with TRBJ1-5; 11 nucleotides line up with TRBD1. The CDR3 sequence is 16 residues long. Per the germline V gene, CDR1 is DFQATT and CDR2 is SNEGSKA (reference sequence). V shed 3 bases, J shed 3 bases, and the junction held 7 bases outside the gene matches. CDR3 amino acids: CSARGQGEVTNQPQHF. CDR3 in DNA: TGCAGTGCTAGGGGACAGGGGGAAGTTACCAATCAGCCCCAGCATTTT.

The chain uses TRBV12-3 or TRBV12-4 and TRBJ1-1; D possibly corresponds to TRBD1 (5 bases). V lost 6 bases to trimming and J lost 3 bases, with 11 bases between them. The CDR3 has 13 amino acids. The CDR3 is CASRRRGYTEAFF. CDR3 sequence (DNA): TGTGCCAGCAGGCGAAGGGGATACACTGAAGCTTTCTTT.

This clonotype was seen more than once but under ten times. The CDR3 loop reads CATNREFNEKLFF. CDR3 sequence (DNA): TGTGCCACCAATAGGGAATTTAATGAAAAACTGTTTTTT. The chain combines TRBV12-3 or TRBV12-4 with TRBJ1-4; D is unclear. Trimming removed 10 bases from V and 4 bases from J, with 13 bases in between. The CDR3 runs 13 residues.

This clonotype appeared a few times. The chain has TRBV5-6 and TRBJ1-2, with D uncertain. V gave up 4 bases and J gave up 0 bases, with 10 bases separating them. In germline, CDR1 is SGHDT, CDR2 YYEEEE. The CDR3 loop spans 14 amino acids. The CDR3, as DNA: TGTGCCAGCAGCGGATCCATGACTAACTATGGCTACACCTTC. This encodes CASSGSMTNYGYTF.

This clonotype was found a few times. The rearrangement links TRBV29-1 to TRBJ1-1; D call uncertain. Germline V CDR1 and CDR2: SQVTM, ANQGSEA. V lost 4 bases to trimming and J lost 9 bases, with 9 bases between them. This CDR3 is built from 10 residues. DNA for the CDR3: TGCAGCGTTGTTGGTCTTAAAGCTTTCTTT. Residues: CSVVGLKAFF. Supplemented by reference TRBV29-1 and TRBJ1-1, the full variable domain reads SAVISQKPSRDICQRGTSLTIQCQVDSQVTMMFWYRQQPGQSLTLIATANQGSEATYESGFVIDKFPISRPNLTFSTLTVSNMSPEDSSIYLCSVVGLKAFFGQGTRLTVV.

This clonotype was counted at least ten times. The rearrangement uses TRBV10-3 and TRBJ2-1; TRBD2 aligns across 10 bases. CDR3 length: 14 residues. Unmatched junction bases numbered 6, after V lost 7 bases and J lost 6 bases. Germline V gene data show CDR1 as ENHRY and CDR2 as SYGVKD. The CDR3 DNA follows: TGTGCCATCATGAGCGGGAGGGGTCCCAATGAGCAGTTCTTC. Translating it yields CAIMSGRGPNEQFF.

The chain joins TRBV29-1 to TRBJ2-3; 7 positions agree with TRBD1. CDR3 size: 13 residues. From germline, CDR1 is SQVTM and CDR2 ANQGSEA. V gave up 8 bases and J gave up 2 bases; unmatched junction bases: 7. CDR3 nucleotides: TGCAGCTGTAAAGGGGGCCTCACAGATACGCAGTATTTT. Protein product: CSCKGGLTDTQYF.

This clonotype was found many times. The chain couples TRBV7-8 to TRBJ2-1; D call uncertain. The CDR3 runs 13 residues. CDR1 and CDR2 from the germline V gene are SGHVS and FQNEAQ. Trimming left V 0 bases short and J 6 bases short, with 6 bases between. Here the CDR3 reads CASSLALTNEQFF. Here the CDR3 DNA reads TGTGCCAGCAGCTTAGCGCTAACCAATGAGCAGTTCTTC.

This clonotype appeared many times. This chain joins TRBV6-1 and TRBJ2-1; 11 bases line up with TRBD2. CDR1 and CDR2 (germline): MNHNS, SASEGT. Trimming took 2 bases from V and 6 from J; bases not matched to a gene: 0. The CDR3 contains 14 residues. The CDR3 spells CASSELAGGNEQFF. CDR3 sequence (DNA): TGTGCCAGCAGTGAACTAGCGGGAGGCAATGAGCAGTTCTTC.

This clonotype was counted at least ten times. V gene TRBV5-1 combines with J gene TRBJ2-7, with unresolved D. CDR1 is SGHRS, CDR2 YFSETQ, per germline. V dropped 0 bases and J dropped 5 bases, with 3 bases sitting between them. There are 11 residues in the CDR3. The CDR3 protein is CASSLEDEQYF. DNA for the CDR3: TGCGCCAGCAGCTTGGAGGACGAGCAGTACTTC.

V and J are TRBV24-1 and TRBJ1-2, with D unresolved. CDR3 length equals 12 residues. Trimming shortened V by 9 bases and J by 7 bases, and 14 bases separated the two germline ends. Germline assignment: CDR1 KGHDR and CDR2 SFDVKD. In DNA form, the CDR3 reads TGTGCCACCCTAAAGACTAGGGCTGGCTACACCTTC. This encodes CATLKTRAGYTF.

This chain joins TRBV5-1 and TRBJ2-2, with D possibly called TRBD1 or TRBD2 (6 bases each). This CDR3 spans 15 amino acids. Germline assignment: CDR1 SGHRS and CDR2 YFSETQ. V was trimmed by 0 bases and J by 5 bases, leaving 11 bases between them. In nucleotides, the CDR3 is TGCGCCAGCAGCTTGGACGGGGGCTATACCGGGGAGCTGTTTTTT. Translated, it gives CASSLDGGYTGELFF.

This clonotype was counted at least ten times. This CDR3 is CASSLRLADTQYF. In DNA form, the CDR3 reads TGTGCCAGCAGTCTCCGGTTGGCAGATACGCAGTATTTT. The V gene is TRBV12-3 or TRBV12-4, the J gene TRBJ2-3; D call uncertain. Trimming took off 5 bases at V and 4 bases at J, with 10 bases between the two ends. There are 13 residues in the CDR3.

The V and J genes are TRBV5-4 and TRBJ2-1; TRBD2 matches 7 bases. The germline V gene encodes CDR1 SGHNT and CDR2 YYREEE (reference sequence). The CDR3 covers 15 residues. V trimming: 7 bases; J trimming: 0 bases; junction bases outside the gene matches: 7. The CDR3 sequence: CASGSSGNSYNEQFF. For the CDR3, the DNA is TGTGCCAGCGGATCTAGCGGCAACTCCTACAATGAGCAGTTCTTC.

This CDR3 is CSAIKGLTLEAFF. Written as DNA, the CDR3 is TGCAGTGCTATCAAGGGGTTAACCCTTGAAGCTTTCTTT. The chain is built from TRBV20-1 and TRBJ1-1; perhaps TRBD1 as D (5 bases). The CDR3 loop spans 13 amino acids. Deletions cut 4 bases from V and 7 bases from J, with 16 bases between. From germline, CDR1 is DFQATT and CDR2 SNEGSKA (reference sequence).

This sequence joins TRBV15 and TRBJ2-7; D is unresolved. The V and J ends lost 0 bases and 4 bases respectively, with 19 bases between them. This CDR3 spans 17 amino acids. The germline V gene has CDR1 LNHNV and CDR2 YYDKDF (reference sequence). Here the CDR3 DNA reads TGTGCCACCAGCAGAGACCAATCGGGTTCATTGGGATACGAGCAGTACTTC. Amino acids: CATSRDQSGSLGYEQYF. Supplemented by reference TRBV15 and TRBJ2-7, the full variable domain reads DAMVIQNPRYQVTQFGKPVTLSCSQTLNHNVMYWYQQKSSQAPKLLFHYYDKDFNNEADTPDNFQSRRPNTSFCFLDIRSPGLGDTAMYLCATSRDQSGSLGYEQYFGPGTRLTVT.

A few counts support this clonotype. J is TRBJ2-2 and V is TRBV6-5; D unresolved. The CDR3 runs 13 residues. The ends were cut back, 4 bases at V and 4 bases at J, with 7 bases in the middle. Germline V CDR1 and CDR2: MNHEY, SVGAGI. CDR3 in DNA: TGTGCCAGCAGTTCCCCCTCCACCGGGGAGCTGTTTTTT. Translated, it gives CASSSPSTGELFF.

The chain links TRBV20-1 to TRBJ2-5; the D is unclear. Between the trimmed V and J ends, which lost 6 bases and 1 base, there was a span of 6 bases. The CDR3 is 11 residues long. Germline lookup yields CDR1 DFQATT and CDR2 SNEGSKA (reference sequence). This CDR3 is CSAQLQETQYF. The CDR3 DNA reads as TGCAGTGCGCAACTCCAAGAGACCCAGTACTTC.